A selection of T cell receptor beta chains follows, all from one sample in a study of blood T cells in healthy people across ages. Via MiXCR, TCRdb re-called the 5' RACE reads, giving one row per CDR3 protein. The sample lists about 1,400,000 distinct CDR3 sequences, almost 60% occurring once. The sequenced material came from blood. The source of these receptors is a man in his late teens or twenties in good health. The CDR3 runs from the conserved cysteine through the conserved F or W. Fields, in order: CDR3 protein, CDR3 DNA, clone size, V gene, D gene, J gene. A D gene is named only where the DNA matches it firmly. Not every row has a clone size; where given, it reads once, few, many or a size class.

cdr3_aa: CASSPWGQGDTDEQFF
cdr3_nt: TGTGCCAGCTCACCATGGGGACAGGGGGACACAGATGAGCAGTTCTTC
clone_size: -
v_call: TRBV18
d_call: TRBD1
j_call: TRBJ2-1

cdr3_aa: CASSTDPGQQYF
cdr3_nt: TGTGCCAGCAGTACCGACCCGGGGCAGCAGTACTTC
clone_size: many
v_call: TRBV6-1
d_call: -
j_call: TRBJ2-7

cdr3_aa: CSARGASITDTQYF
cdr3_nt: TGCAGTGCTAGAGGGGCTAGTATCACAGATACGCAGTATTTT
clone_size: -
v_call: TRBV20-1
d_call: -
j_call: TRBJ2-3

cdr3_aa: CASSPDMSEKLFF
cdr3_nt: TGTGCCAGCAGTCCGGACATGTCCGAAAAACTGTTTTTT
clone_size: few
v_call: TRBV27
d_call: -
j_call: TRBJ1-4

cdr3_aa: CSAGGGNNQPQHF
cdr3_nt: TGCAGTGCTGGAGGGGGCAACAATCAGCCCCAGCATTTT
clone_size: -
v_call: TRBV20-1
d_call: TRBD1
j_call: TRBJ1-5

cdr3_aa: CATTTPGQGDHEQYF
cdr3_nt: TGTGCCACCACGACCCCGGGACAGGGGGATCACGAGCAGTACTTC
clone_size: -
v_call: TRBV10-3
d_call: TRBD1
j_call: TRBJ2-7

cdr3_aa: CASSHASGKVEQFF
cdr3_nt: TGCGCCAGCAGCCATGCCTCAGGGAAAGTTGAGCAGTTCTTC
clone_size: -
v_call: TRBV4-1
d_call: -
j_call: TRBJ2-1

cdr3_aa: CASSPSDTPGDTQYF
cdr3_nt: TGTGCCAGCAGCCCTTCGGACACCCCAGGGGATACGCAGTATTTT
clone_size: -
v_call: TRBV7-9
d_call: -
j_call: TRBJ2-3

cdr3_aa: CATSSPPKGTSGYNEQFF
cdr3_nt: TGTGCCACCAGCTCACCGCCTAAGGGGACTAGCGGCTACAATGAGCAGTTCTTC
clone_size: few
v_call: TRBV15
d_call: TRBD2
j_call: TRBJ2-1

cdr3_aa: CASSSGALPNEQFF
cdr3_nt: TGTGCCAGCAGTTCAGGGGCCCTCCCCAATGAGCAGTTCTTC
clone_size: -
v_call: TRBV27
d_call: -
j_call: TRBJ2-1

cdr3_aa: CASSPSLENGYTF
cdr3_nt: TGTGCCAGCAGTCCATCCCTCGAGAATGGCTACACCTTC
clone_size: -
v_call: TRBV7-9
d_call: -
j_call: TRBJ1-2

cdr3_aa: CASSRQRSTDTQYF
cdr3_nt: TGTGCCAGCAGCCGACAGAGGAGCACAGATACGCAGTATTTT
clone_size: -
v_call: TRBV7-6
d_call: -
j_call: TRBJ2-3

cdr3_aa: CASSQGTVLNTEAFF
cdr3_nt: TGCGCCAGCAGCCAGGGGACAGTTCTCAACACTGAAGCTTTCTTT
clone_size: -
v_call: TRBV4-3
d_call: TRBD1
j_call: TRBJ1-1

cdr3_aa: CSVEVDLLDYGYTF
cdr3_nt: TGCAGCGTTGAAGTGGACCTGCTAGACTATGGCTACACCTTC
clone_size: -
v_call: TRBV29-1
d_call: -
j_call: TRBJ1-2

cdr3_aa: CSAPGQGVDEQYF
cdr3_nt: TGCAGTGCCCCCGGACAGGGAGTCGACGAGCAGTACTTC
clone_size: few
v_call: TRBV20-1
d_call: TRBD1
j_call: TRBJ2-7

cdr3_aa: CANPTTGNSYEQYF
cdr3_nt: TGTGCCAACCCTACTACAGGGAATTCCTACGAGCAGTACTTC
clone_size: -
v_call: TRBV6-5
d_call: -
j_call: TRBJ2-7

cdr3_aa: CASSLDFFSLYQETQYF
cdr3_nt: TGTGCCAGCAGCTTAGATTTCTTCAGCCTGTACCAAGAGACCCAGTACTTC
clone_size: -
v_call: TRBV11-2
d_call: -
j_call: TRBJ2-5

cdr3_aa: CSARGPNEQFF
cdr3_nt: TGCAGTGCTAGGGGTCCCAATGAGCAGTTCTTC
clone_size: few
v_call: TRBV20-1
d_call: -
j_call: TRBJ2-1

cdr3_aa: CASSPLAGAEQYF
cdr3_nt: TGTGCCAGCAGCCCCCTCGCAGGGGCCGAGCAGTACTTC
clone_size: few
v_call: TRBV7-6
d_call: -
j_call: TRBJ2-7

cdr3_aa: CASSSGQPYTDTQYF
cdr3_nt: TGTGCCAGCAGCTCGGGACAGCCGTACACAGATACGCAGTATTTT
clone_size: -
v_call: TRBV7-9
d_call: TRBD1
j_call: TRBJ2-3

cdr3_aa: CASSWTSSDEQFF
cdr3_nt: TGTGCCAGTAGCTGGACTAGTAGCGATGAGCAGTTCTTC
clone_size: -
v_call: TRBV19
d_call: TRBD2
j_call: TRBJ2-1

cdr3_aa: CASRPTGTDTQYF
cdr3_nt: TGTGCCAGCAGACCGACAGGGACAGATACGCAGTATTTT
clone_size: many
v_call: TRBV12-3/TRBV12-4
d_call: TRBD1
j_call: TRBJ2-3

cdr3_aa: CASSLKWLAGGQDRAANNEQFF
cdr3_nt: TGTGCCAGCAGCTTAAAGTGGTTAGCGGGAGGCCAAGACAGGGCCGCAAACAATGAGCAGTTCTTC
clone_size: -
v_call: TRBV11-2
d_call: TRBD2
j_call: TRBJ2-1

cdr3_aa: CASTPGTGIYEQYF
cdr3_nt: TGTGCCAGCACCCCCGGGACAGGTATATACGAGCAGTACTTC
clone_size: -
v_call: TRBV6-6
d_call: TRBD1
j_call: TRBJ2-7

cdr3_aa: CASKEAADTQYF
cdr3_nt: TGTGCCAGCAAGGAGGCGGCAGATACGCAGTATTTT
clone_size: few
v_call: TRBV6-1
d_call: -
j_call: TRBJ2-3

cdr3_aa: CATSTWDSASSGANVLTF
cdr3_nt: TGTGCCACCAGCACATGGGACAGCGCGAGCTCTGGGGCCAACGTCCTGACTTTC
clone_size: few
v_call: TRBV15
d_call: TRBD1
j_call: TRBJ2-6

cdr3_aa: CASSSTPGTAYTDTQYF
cdr3_nt: TGTGCCAGCAGCTCGACCCCCGGGACAGCCTACACAGATACGCAGTATTTT
clone_size: few
v_call: TRBV7-9
d_call: TRBD1
j_call: TRBJ2-3

cdr3_aa: CASSKVGPDTQYF
cdr3_nt: TGTGCCAGCAGCAAAGTTGGTCCAGATACGCAGTATTTT
clone_size: -
v_call: TRBV21-1
d_call: -
j_call: TRBJ2-3

cdr3_aa: CSARARDSPSYEQYF
cdr3_nt: TGCAGTGCTAGAGCAAGGGACAGTCCATCCTACGAGCAGTACTTC
clone_size: -
v_call: TRBV20-1
d_call: TRBD1
j_call: TRBJ2-7

cdr3_aa: CASTVAILETQYF
cdr3_nt: TGTGCCAGCACCGTCGCAATATTAGAGACCCAGTACTTC
clone_size: -
v_call: TRBV6-2/TRBV6-3
d_call: -
j_call: TRBJ2-5

cdr3_aa: CASSQPPGEQYF
cdr3_nt: TGCGCCAGCAGCCAACCGCCGGGCGAGCAGTACTTC
clone_size: -
v_call: TRBV5-1
d_call: -
j_call: TRBJ2-7

cdr3_aa: CASSQVAGQATNEKLFF
cdr3_nt: TGCGCCAGCAGCCAAGTTGCGGGCCAGGCAACTAATGAAAAACTGTTTTTT
clone_size: -
v_call: TRBV4-1
d_call: -
j_call: TRBJ1-4

cdr3_aa: CASSLRSSGETQYF
cdr3_nt: TGTGCCAGTTCCCTCCGATCTAGCGGAGAGACCCAGTACTTC
clone_size: -
v_call: TRBV6-6
d_call: TRBD2
j_call: TRBJ2-5